This T cell receptor (beta chain) was documented in a study of blood T cell repertoires in COVID-19. This clone was detected only once. This CDR3 spans 12 amino acids. Trimming took 3 bases from V and 2 from J, leaving 4 bases between them. Germline V gene data show CDR1 as SGDLS and CDR2 as YYNGEE. This table comes from immunoSEQ multiplex PCR, and its TCRdb copy is limited to in-frame clones, with some not included. This sample has about 500,000 clones, with about 89% found just once. The TCR originated in a woman between 45 and 65 years old with COVID-19, enrolled during active disease. The sequenced material came from peripheral blood. The chain uses TRBV9 and TRBJ2-3; D is undetermined. The CDR3 nucleotides read TGTGCCAGCAGCGGTCTCACAGATACGCAGTATTTT. Translating it yields CASSGLTDTQYF.